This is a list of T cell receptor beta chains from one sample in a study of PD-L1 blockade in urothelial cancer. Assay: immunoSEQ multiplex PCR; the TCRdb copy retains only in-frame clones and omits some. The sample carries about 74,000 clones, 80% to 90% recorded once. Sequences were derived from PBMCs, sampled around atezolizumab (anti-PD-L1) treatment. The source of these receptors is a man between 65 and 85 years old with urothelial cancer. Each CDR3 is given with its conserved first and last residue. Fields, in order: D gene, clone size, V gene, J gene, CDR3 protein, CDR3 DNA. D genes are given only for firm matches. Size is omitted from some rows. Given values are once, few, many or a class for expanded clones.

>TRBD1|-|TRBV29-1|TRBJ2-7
CSAMTGVRYEQYF
TGCAGCGCGATGACAGGGGTTCGCTACGAGCAGTACTTC
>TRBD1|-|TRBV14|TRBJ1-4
CASSLTGVNEKLFF
TGTGCCAGCAGCCTCACAGGGGTTAATGAAAAACTGTTTTTT
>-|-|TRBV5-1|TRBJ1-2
CASSLERGSPSGYTF
TGCGCCAGCAGCTTGGAAAGGGGATCTCCGTCTGGCTACACCTTC
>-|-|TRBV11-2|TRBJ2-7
CASRPISSNYEQYF
TGTGCCAGCAGGCCCATTAGTTCGAACTACGAGCAGTACTTC
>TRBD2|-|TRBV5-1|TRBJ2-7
CASSVGLAEHEQYF
TGCGCCAGCAGCGTGGGACTAGCGGAGCACGAGCAGTACTTC
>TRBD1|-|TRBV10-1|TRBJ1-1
CASSEGQGNTEAFF
TGCGCCAGCAGTGAGGGACAGGGGAACACTGAAGCTTTCTTT
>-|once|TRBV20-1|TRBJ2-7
CSAKRNEQYF
TGCAGTGCTAAGAGAAACGAGCAGTACTTC
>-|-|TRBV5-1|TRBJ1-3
CASSLGTGNTIYF
TGCGCCAGCAGCTTGGGCACCGGGAACACCATATATTTT
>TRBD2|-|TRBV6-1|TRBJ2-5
CASQRASGMQETQYF
TGTGCATCACAGAGGGCTAGCGGGATGCAAGAGACCCAGTACTTC
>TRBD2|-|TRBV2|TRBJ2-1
CASERELAGAGEQFF
TGTGCCAGCGAACGGGAACTAGCGGGAGCTGGTGAGCAGTTCTTC
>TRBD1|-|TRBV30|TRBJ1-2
CAWSVQGLAYGYTF
TGTGCCTGGAGTGTACAGGGGTTGGCCTATGGCTACACCTTC
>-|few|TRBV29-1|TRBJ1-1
CSVEDPREAEAFF
TGCAGCGTTGAAGATCCGCGGGAAGCTGAAGCTTTCTTT
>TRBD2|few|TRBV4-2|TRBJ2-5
CASSQGQAGGPGGETQYF
TGTGCCAGCAGCCAAGGTCAAGCGGGAGGGCCGGGGGGGGAGACCCAGTACTTC
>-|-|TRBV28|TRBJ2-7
CASARRKGTNSYEQYF
TGTGCCAGCGCGCGGAGGAAGGGAACCAACTCCTACGAGCAGTACTTC
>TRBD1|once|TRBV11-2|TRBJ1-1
CASSARGQGNTEAFF
TGTGCCAGCAGCGCCCGGGGACAGGGAAACACTGAAGCTTTCTTT
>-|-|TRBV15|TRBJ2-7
CATSRDLPGGAEQYF
TGTGCCACCAGCAGAGATCTCCCCGGAGGGGCCGAGCAGTACTTC
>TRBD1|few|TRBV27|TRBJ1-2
CASSSGQGPNYGYTF
TGTGCCAGCAGTTCGGGACAGGGTCCCAACTATGGCTACACCTTC
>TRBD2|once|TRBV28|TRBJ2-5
CASSSPGTSVQETQYF
TGTGCCAGCAGTTCACCCGGGACTAGCGTACAAGAGACCCAGTACTTC
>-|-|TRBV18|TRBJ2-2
CASSRDSNTGELFF
TGTGCCAGCTCACGGGACTCGAACACCGGGGAGCTGTTTTTT
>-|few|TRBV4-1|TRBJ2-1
CASSQALASPLLFF
TGCGCCAGCAGCCAAGCGCTAGCCAGCCCCTTGTTGTTCTTC
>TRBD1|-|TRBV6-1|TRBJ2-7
CATLTGVVGEQYF
TGTGCCACCTTAACAGGGGTGGTTGGAGAGCAGTACTTC
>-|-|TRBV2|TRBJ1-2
CASSEGQGYGYTF
TGTGCCAGCAGTGAGGGGCAGGGGTATGGCTACACCTTC
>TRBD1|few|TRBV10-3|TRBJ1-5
CAISEGQDSNQPQHF
TGTGCCATCAGTGAGGGACAGGATAGCAATCAGCCCCAGCATTTT
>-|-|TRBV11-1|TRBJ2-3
CASSTRSGAIQDTQYF
TGTGCCAGCAGCACCCGTTCAGGGGCCATACAAGATACGCAGTATTTT